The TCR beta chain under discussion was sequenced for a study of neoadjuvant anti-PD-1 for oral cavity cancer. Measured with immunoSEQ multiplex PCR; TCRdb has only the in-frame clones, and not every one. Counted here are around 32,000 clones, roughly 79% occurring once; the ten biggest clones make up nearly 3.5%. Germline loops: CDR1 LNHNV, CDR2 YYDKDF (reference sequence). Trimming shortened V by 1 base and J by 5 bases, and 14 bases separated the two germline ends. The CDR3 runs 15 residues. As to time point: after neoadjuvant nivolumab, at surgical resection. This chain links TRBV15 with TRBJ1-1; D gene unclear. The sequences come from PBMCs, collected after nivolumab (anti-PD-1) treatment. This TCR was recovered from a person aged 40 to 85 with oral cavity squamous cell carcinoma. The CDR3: CATSRGEGGGTEAFF. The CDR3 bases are TGTGCCACCAGCAGAGGAGAGGGAGGCGGGACTGAAGCTTTCTTT.